What follows are 10 T cell receptor beta chains derived from one specimen sequenced in a study of patients and donors after allogeneic stem cell transplantation. TCRdb used MiXCR to reprocess the RT-PCR reads, holding one entry per CDR3 protein. There are about 4,000 distinct CDR3 sequences in the sample; approximately 25% occur only once, and around 15% lies in the top ten. The material sequenced was blood, either unsorted or a sorted T cell fraction (not recorded which). Every receptor here comes from a human donor who was either an allogeneic HSCT recipient or a stem cell or donor lymphocyte infusion donor (not recorded which). It is not recorded whose cells these are; they may come from a transplant donor.

This clonotype turned up a few times. V usage is TRBV7-2 and J usage is TRBJ2-1, with no clear D. This CDR3 comprises 13 residues. V lost 4 bases and J lost 9, with 13 bases in between. The germline CDR1 and CDR2 sequences are SGHTA and FQGNSA. Here the CDR3 reads CASSSDFWGEQFF. The CDR3 DNA follows: TGTGCCAGCAGCTCCGACTTCTGGGGTGAGCAGTTCTTC.

The chain joins TRBV11-1 to TRBJ2-5, with no clear D. Germline V CDR1 and CDR2: SGHAT, FQDESV (reference sequence). CDR3 length: 12 amino acids. V was cut by 5 bases and J by 1 base, with 5 bases left in between. CDR3 bases: TGTGCCAGCAGCCCGACCCAAGAGACCCAGTACTTC. This encodes CASSPTQETQYF. Complete variable domain (other parts from reference TRBV11-1 and TRBJ2-5): EAEVAQSPRYKITEKSQAVAFWCDPISGHATLYWYRQILGQGPELLVQFQDESVVDDSQLPKDRFSAERLKGVDSTLKIQPAELGDSAMYLCASSPTQETQYFGPGTRLLVL.

V usage is TRBV7-2 and J usage is TRBJ1-2; D is possibly TRBD1 (6 bases). CDR3 length: 13 amino acids. V was clipped by 1 base and J by 7 bases, with 10 bases between them. Germline CDR1 is SGHTA and CDR2 is FQGNSA. CDR3 sequence: CASSLGAGAGYTF. CDR3 DNA: TGTGCCAGCAGCTTAGGGGCAGGGGCTGGCTACACCTTC.

The rearrangement uses TRBV25-1 and TRBJ2-1; no firm D call. Germline V gene sequence: CDR1 MGHDK, CDR2 SYGVNS. The CDR3 is 12 residues long. V was clipped by 5 bases and J by 5 bases, with 7 bases between them. The CDR3 loop reads CASSPLHNEQFF. The CDR3 DNA reads as TGTGCCAGCAGTCCTCTTCACAATGAGCAGTTCTTC.

This clonotype is labeled as medium-sized. The gene calls are TRBV3-1 and TRBJ2-1, with D unclear. V lost 0 bases and J 5 bases, leaving 11 bases between the germline ends. This CDR3 comprises 15 residues. In germline, CDR1 is LGHDT, CDR2 YNNKEL (reference sequence). Written as DNA, the CDR3 is TGTGCCAGCAGCCAAGATCCAACCATGAACAATGAGCAGTTCTTC. This sequence encodes CASSQDPTMNNEQFF.

Sample share makes this clonotype large. The rearrangement uses TRBV5-6 and TRBJ2-7; D ambiguous. Germline lookup yields CDR1 SGHDT and CDR2 YYEEEE. The CDR3 contains 14 residues. The V gene lost 1 base and the J gene lost 4 bases, with 12 bases spanning the gap. CDR3 amino acids: CASSLFALEYEQYF. The DNA of the CDR3 is TGTGCCAGCAGCTTGTTCGCTTTGGAATACGAGCAGTACTTC. Using reference TRBV5-6 and TRBJ2-7 for the parts outside the CDR3, the full variable domain is DAGVTQSPTHLIKTRGQQVTLRCSPKSGHDTVSWYQQALGQGPQFIFQYYEEEERQRGNFPDRFSGHQFPNYSSELNVNALLLGDSALYLCASSLFALEYEQYFGPGTRLTVT.

A few counts support this clonotype. The chain recombines TRBV11-2 with TRBJ2-5, with TRBD1 matching over 7 bases. The CDR3 runs to 13 residues. Unmatched junction bases numbered 7, after V lost 8 bases and J lost 4 bases. Germline V gene data show CDR1 as SGHAT and CDR2 as FQNNGV. The CDR3 region has the DNA TGTGCCAGCGGAAACACAGGGGCAGAGACCCAGTACTTC. Amino acids: CASGNTGAETQYF.

The V call is TRBV7-3, the J call TRBJ1-1; a possible D gene is TRBD1 (5 bases). Germline V gene lookup returns CDR1 SGHTA and CDR2 FQGTGA. V dropped 4 bases and J dropped 6 bases, with 12 bases sitting between them. This CDR3 has 13 residues. The CDR3 DNA follows: TGTGCCAGCAGCTCCTGGGGGATGTCTGAAGCTTTCTTT. This sequence encodes CASSSWGMSEAFF.

This clonotype turned up a few times. V and J are TRBV5-4 and TRBJ1-2, with 7 positions matching TRBD1. The V gene end was trimmed by 6 bases and the J gene end by 4 bases; junction bases not matched to a gene: 12. CDR1 SGHNT and CDR2 YYREEE come from the germline V gene (reference sequence). The CDR3 consists of 15 residues. The CDR3 nucleotides are TGTGCCAGCATCCCGGACAGGACACAGGGCTATGGCTACACCTTC. Protein product: CASIPDRTQGYGYTF.

This clonotype was found a few times. This chain links TRBV10-3 with TRBJ1-5; no definite D call. Germline V gives CDR1 ENHRY, CDR2 SYGVKD. V was pared by 0 bases and J by 8 bases, with 11 bases between. The CDR3 runs 14 residues. CDR3 protein: CAISESWESEPQHF. The CDR3, as DNA: TGTGCCATCAGTGAGTCGTGGGAGAGTGAGCCCCAGCATTTT.